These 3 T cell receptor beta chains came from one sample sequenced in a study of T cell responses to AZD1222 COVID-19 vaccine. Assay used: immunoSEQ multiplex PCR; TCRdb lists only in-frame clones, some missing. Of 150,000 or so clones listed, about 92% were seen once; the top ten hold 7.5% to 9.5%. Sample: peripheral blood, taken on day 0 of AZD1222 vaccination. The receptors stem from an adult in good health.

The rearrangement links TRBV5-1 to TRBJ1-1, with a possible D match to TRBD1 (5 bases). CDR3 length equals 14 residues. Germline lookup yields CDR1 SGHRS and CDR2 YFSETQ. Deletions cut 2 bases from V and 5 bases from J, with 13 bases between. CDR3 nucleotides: TGCGCCAGCAGCTTTTGGGACCGGGGTACTGAAGCTTTCTTT. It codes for CASSFWDRGTEAFF.

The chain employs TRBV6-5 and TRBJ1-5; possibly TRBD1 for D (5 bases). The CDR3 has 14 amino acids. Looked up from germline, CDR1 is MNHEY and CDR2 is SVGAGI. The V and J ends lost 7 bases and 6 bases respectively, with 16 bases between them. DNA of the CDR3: TGTGCCAGCACCCGTCGGGGGGGAGGTCAGCCCCAGCATTTT. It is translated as CASTRRGGGQPQHF.

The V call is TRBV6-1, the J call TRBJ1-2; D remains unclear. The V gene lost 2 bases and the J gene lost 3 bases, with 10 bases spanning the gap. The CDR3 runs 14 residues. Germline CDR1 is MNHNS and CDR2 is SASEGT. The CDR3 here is CASSERAGYYGYTF. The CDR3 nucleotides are TGTGCCAGCAGTGAACGGGCAGGCTACTATGGCTACACCTTC.